The table lists the clone carrying this T cell receptor beta chain with a count of one. V was clipped by 4 bases and J by 1 base; unmatched bases: 6. This CDR3 comprises 15 residues. Germline CDR1 is SGHRS and CDR2 is YFSETQ. Method: immunoSEQ multiplex PCR; TCRdb's copy keeps in-frame clones and lacks some. The sample consists of around 75,000 clones, roughly 90% of them appearing once. These data belong to a study of T cell changes during pregnancy in multiple sclerosis. The V call is TRBV5-1, the J call TRBJ2-5; 8 nucleotides agree with TRBD1. The sequence derives from a female donor in good health, enrolled as a control in a pregnancy study. The sample in question was peripheral blood, obtained in the first trimester of pregnancy. The CDR3 nucleotides read TGCGCCAGCAGCAGGGTCGACAGGGGCCAAGAGACCCAGTACTTC. The encoded protein is CASSRVDRGQETQYF.